This TCR beta chain was recorded in a study of CXCR3-negative and CXCR3-positive naive CD8 T cells. General study points: Upon cryopreservation, CXCR3 expression partially decreased, and most assays used fresh PBMCs. In CXCR3-positive naive cells, the TRB CDR3s were more hydrophobic than in CXCR3-negative naive cells. Diversity proved comparably high across both naive subsets and much lower in memory CD8+ cells.

This CDR3 has 16 residues. Per the germline V gene, CDR1 is SEHNR and CDR2 is FQNEAQ (reference sequence). The authors prepared UMI-labeled TRB cDNA libraries by 5' RACE. TCRdb re-called the 5' RACE reads; every CDR3 protein appears as one record, without DNA. This listing includes about 150,000 distinct CDR3 sequences. Concerning this clonotype: The antigen is undetermined.

This TCR came from a human donor in good health. Some clones in this sample may be carry-over from other donors' samples. The J gene is TRBJ1-5, the V gene TRBV7-9; there is no DNA to check the TCRdb D call of TRBD1. Material: naive CXCR3+ CD8+ T cells from blood. The subset was: CD45RO-CCR7+CD27+CD95- naive CD8+ T cells expressing CXCR3 (TNR3+). CDR3 amino acids: CASSDNRGLSNQPQHF. Complete variable domain (other parts from reference TRBV7-9 and TRBJ1-5): DTGVSQNPRHKITKRGQNVTFRCDPISEHNRLYWYRQTLGQGPEFLTYFQNEAQLEKSRLLSDRFSAERPKGSFSTLEIQRTEQGDSAMYLCASSDNRGLSNQPQHFGDGTRLSIL.